The present T cell receptor beta chain was sequenced within a study of T cells in Graves' hyperthyroidism and ophthalmopathy. Study summary: Peripheral blood collection took place at initial diagnosis, before any treatment. Study results and caveats: Ophthalmopathy was distinguished from stable hyperthyroidism by 13 V-J signatures.

This clonotype was seen only a few times. Its antigen is currently unknown. This CDR3 region has 18 residues. Trimming took 6 bases from V and 0 from J; bases not matched to a gene: 9. Germline V gene data show CDR1 as SGHAT and CDR2 as FQNNGV. Researchers took RNA transcripts and amplified the TCR beta CDR3 regions from them. When the TCR CDR3 underwent first-round RT-PCR, the HTBI primer set was used. TCRdb ran MiXCR on the multiplex PCR reads and lists one entry per CDR3 protein. The sample contains 300,000 or so distinct CDR3 sequences, over 15% of which appear only once. Patients aged 18 to 65 had newly diagnosed hyperthyroidism of under 2 months' duration.

Sequencing input: blood. The genes are TRBV11-2 and TRBJ2-2; 11 nucleotides line up with TRBD2. The sequence was collected from a woman between 50 and 59 years old with Graves' hyperthyroidism. The CDR3: CASSPGTSGSTNTGELFF. CDR3 in DNA: TGTGCCAGCAGTCCCGGGACTAGCGGATCTACGAACACCGGGGAGCTGTTTTTT.